This entry lists 7 T cell receptor beta chains sequenced from one sample in a study of response to subunit inactivated influenza vaccine. TCRdb recomputed calls from the RT-PCR reads with MiXCR, one row per CDR3 protein. This sample has about 610,000 distinct CDR3 sequences, with about 15% found just once. The starting material was PBMCs from blood, obtained 12 days after vaccination. These receptors were collected from a man aged 45 to 65 who received an inactivated influenza vaccine.

This clonotype was detected only once. The junction differs from germline at one of its ends, possibly a read error. The V call is TRBV2, the J call TRBJ1-2; no clear D gene. From germline, CDR1 is SNHLY and CDR2 FYNNEI. The CDR3 has 15 residues. CDR3 amino acids: CGSSTIMTSNYGYTF. In DNA form, the CDR3 reads TGTGGCAGCAGTACCATTATGACAAGTAACTATGGCTACACCTTC.

This clonotype was seen a few times. CDR3 nucleotide sequence: TGCAGTGCTGGGTCCCTCGGGATCTACGAGCAGTACTTC. Its translation: CSAGSLGIYEQYF. The chain recombines TRBV20-1 with TRBJ2-7; D is possibly TRBD2 (5 bases). CDR1 DFQATT and CDR2 SNEGSKA come from the germline V gene (reference sequence). This CDR3 spans 13 amino acids. Trimming left V 5 bases short and J 3 bases short, with 14 bases between.

This clonotype was counted only a few times. The chain links TRBV7-2 to TRBJ1-4; D remains unclear. Germline CDR1 reads SGHTA; CDR2 reads FQGNSA. V was trimmed by 5 bases and J by 7 bases, leaving 11 bases between them. The CDR3 sequence is 13 residues long. In nucleotides, the CDR3 is TGTGCCAGCAGCCCCCCGGGAGTTGAAAAACTGTTTTTT. Translated, it gives CASSPPGVEKLFF.

The chain employs TRBV15 and TRBJ2-7; 8 bases are a match to TRBD1. CDR1 and CDR2 from the germline V gene are LNHNV and YYDKDF (reference sequence). The CDR3 loop spans 15 amino acids. V was pared by 1 base and J by 1 base, with 3 bases of the junction left unmatched. This CDR3 is CATSRGRTGSYEQYF. DNA for the CDR3: TGTGCCACCAGCAGAGGGAGGACAGGGTCCTACGAGCAGTACTTC.

This clonotype was counted only a few times. The V and J genes are TRBV4-1 and TRBJ2-5; 11 nucleotides align to TRBD2. The CDR3 runs 17 residues. V lost 4 bases and J lost 1; bases outside the gene matches: 8. The germline gives CDR1 MGHRA, CDR2 YSYEKL. This CDR3 is CASSRPSGGPTQETQYF. The CDR3 nucleotides read TGCGCCAGCAGCCGCCCTAGCGGGGGGCCAACCCAAGAGACCCAGTACTTC.

This clonotype was counted many times. The rearrangement uses TRBV6-1 and TRBJ2-5; no reliable D call. Trimming took off 6 bases at V and 2 bases at J, with 16 bases between the two ends. CDR1 and CDR2 from the germline V gene are MNHNS and SASEGT. The CDR3 is made up of 15 amino acids. DNA for the CDR3: TGTGCCAGCAGGTTGGACGCCAGAAAACAAGAGACCCAGTACTTC. As protein: CASRLDARKQETQYF.

A few counts support this clonotype. CDR3 amino acids: CASGKQVPQPYGYTF. The CDR3 coding sequence is TGTGCCAGCGGTAAACAGGTGCCCCAGCCCTATGGCTACACCTTC. The rearrangement links TRBV12-3 or TRBV12-4 to TRBJ1-2; possible D gene TRBD1, 5 bases. The CDR3 runs 15 residues. Between the trimmed V and J ends, which lost 8 bases and 4 bases, there was a span of 20 bases.